The 25 T cell receptor beta chains below were found in one sample sequenced in a study of CD8+CD57+ T cells in acquired aplastic anemia. TCR beta VDJ combinations and CDR3 sequences were profiled from genomic DNA. TCRdb passed the reads through MiXCR, listing each CDR3 protein once. In the table there are about 190,000 distinct CDR3 sequences, about half of which are singletons. Sequencing was carried out using sorted CD4+, CD8+, or CD8+CD57+ T cells (not recorded which) from PBMCs. Receptor source: a human donor in good health, serving as a control.

The table lists this clonotype with many counts. The CDR3 is CASSYRVTEAFF. CDR3 in DNA: TGTGCCAGCAGTTACCGTGTCACTGAAGCTTTCTTT. This rearrangement joins TRBV6-2 or TRBV6-3 to TRBJ1-1, with no clear D. The CDR3 covers 12 residues. Germline CDR1 is MNHEY and CDR2 is SVGEGT. The V end lost 2 bases, the J end lost 4 bases, and 5 bases lay between the germline ends.

This clonotype was counted ten times or more. This chain joins TRBV20-1 and TRBJ2-5; 8 nucleotides align to TRBD2. This CDR3 comprises 15 residues. Per germline, CDR1 DFQATT and CDR2 SNEGSKA (reference sequence). Losses at the gene ends were 4 bases for V and 2 bases for J; bases not matched to a gene: 9. The CDR3 sequence is CSAKRSGALQETQYF. CDR3 sequence (DNA): TGCAGTGCTAAACGTAGCGGGGCCTTACAAGAGACCCAGTACTTC.

The rearrangement links TRBV10-3 to TRBJ1-2; D may be TRBD1 (6 bases). This CDR3 region has 13 residues. Per the germline V gene, CDR1 is ENHRY and CDR2 is SYGVKD. The V and J ends lost 5 bases and 12 bases respectively, with 19 bases between them. For the CDR3, the DNA is TGTGCCATCAGTCCAAAGACAGGAAGTGGAAACACCTTC. Encoded protein: CAISPKTGSGNTF.

About this clonotype itself: This may be a read error, as it is one base from a much larger clone. The gene calls are TRBV7-2 and TRBJ1-6; D is unclear. There are 18 residues in the CDR3. Germline-derived CDR1 and CDR2 are SGHTA and FQGNSA. The CDR3 coding sequence is TGTGCCAGCAGCTTATATCCGTCCGTCGCGGATTATAATTCACCCCCCCACTTT. This gives the protein CASSLYPSVADYNSPPHF.

This clonotype occurred many times. CDR3 protein: CASSLRGQAGPEKLFF. In nucleotides, the CDR3 is TGCGCCAGCAGCCTCCGAGGACAGGCTGGTCCCGAAAAACTGTTTTTT. The chain is built from TRBV5-1 and TRBJ1-4, with TRBD1 matching 7 bases. Germline V CDR1 and CDR2: SGHRS, YFSETQ. This CDR3 contains 16 residues. J gave up 8 bases and V 4 bases, and 14 bases lay outside the gene matches.

The chain combines TRBV18 with TRBJ2-7; D is undetermined. This CDR3 spans 15 amino acids. Trimming shortened V by 2 bases and J by 2 bases, and 13 bases separated the two germline ends. The germline V gene has CDR1 KGHSH and CDR2 LQKENI. The CDR3 here is CASSPAGERTYEQYF. The CDR3 nucleotides read TGTGCCAGCTCACCAGCTGGGGAACGGACCTACGAGCAGTACTTC.

In the case of this clonotype: At one boundary the junction diverges from the germline segment, which might be a read error. This chain connects TRBV7-9 to TRBJ1-1, with D possibly being TRBD1 (5 bases). This CDR3 region has 12 residues. Germline V lookup: CDR1 SEHNR, CDR2 FQNEAQ (reference sequence). The CDR3 nucleotides are TGTGCCGGCAGCCGAGTTGAGGGGCAGGCTTTCTTT. Amino acid sequence: CAGSRVEGQAFF.

The rearrangement links TRBV10-1 to TRBJ1-5, with D possibly TRBD1 on 5 matching bases. Trimming pared 0 bases from V and 6 bases from J, leaving 9 bases between. Germline-derived CDR1 and CDR2 are WNHNN and SYGVQD (reference sequence). The CDR3 runs to 14 residues. CDR3 sequence: CASSESTGVQPQHF. The CDR3 nucleotides are TGCGCCAGCAGTGAGTCGACGGGGGTTCAGCCCCAGCATTTT.

This clonotype was counted at least ten times. This sequence joins TRBV25-1 and TRBJ2-5; D unclear. The CDR3 length is 15 residues. CDR1 and CDR2 (germline): MGHDK, SYGVNS. Trimming removed 1 base from V and 2 bases from J, with 11 bases in between. The CDR3 loop reads CASSELGQKQETQYF. In nucleotides, the CDR3 is TGTGCCAGCAGTGAATTAGGCCAGAAGCAAGAGACCCAGTACTTC.

This clonotype was counted at least ten times. The V call is TRBV29-1, the J call TRBJ2-3; no clear D. Trimming removed 1 base at V and 3 bases at J, with 32 bases between. The CDR3 runs 21 residues. The germline V gene has CDR1 SQVTM and CDR2 ANQGSEA. CDR3 coding DNA: TGCAGCGTTGAAGTTCGGAAACTCCTCCTGAAGGCACAAGGACCAACAGATACGCAGTATTTT. Protein: CSVEVRKLLLKAQGPTDTQYF.

The chain is built from TRBV5-4 and TRBJ2-1; D not resolved. Germline V gene sequence: CDR1 SGHNT, CDR2 YYREEE (reference sequence). CDR3 size: 14 residues. V was pared by 3 bases and J by 5 bases, with 12 bases between. As DNA, the CDR3 is TGTGCCAGCAGCTCGAGAGGTCACAACAATGAGCAGTTCTTC. Protein product: CASSSRGHNNEQFF. Filled out from reference TRBV5-4 and TRBJ2-1, the complete variable domain reads ETGVTQSPTHLIKTRGQQVTLRCSSQSGHNTVSWYQQALGQGPQFIFQYYREEENGRGNFPPRFSGLQFPNYSSELNVNALELDDSALYLCASSSRGHNNEQFFGPGTRLTVL.

In the case of this clonotype: One junction end disagrees with the germline gene, perhaps due to a read error. V gene TRBV7-8 combines with J gene TRBJ2-7; tentatively, D is TRBD1 (6 bases). This CDR3 is built from 13 residues. Germline lookup yields CDR1 SGHVS and CDR2 FQNEAQ. CDR3 nucleotide sequence: TGTGCCGGCAGCAATAACAGGGTATACGAGCAGTACTTC. Translation gives CAGSNNRVYEQYF.

Regarding this clonotype: A much larger clone lies one base from this, so it may be a read error. The CDR3 DNA reads TGCGCCAGCAGATTACACAGGGAAGAGACCCAGTACTTC. Encoded protein: CASRLHREETQYF. V usage is TRBV5-1 and J usage is TRBJ2-5; possibly TRBD1 for D (6 bases). The V and J ends lost 5 bases and 3 bases respectively, with 11 bases between them. The germline V gene has CDR1 SGHRS and CDR2 YFSETQ. The CDR3 is 13 residues long.

The chain links TRBV29-1 to TRBJ1-2; 11 bases map to TRBD1. V trimming: 7 bases; J trimming: 8 bases; junction bases outside the gene matches: 6. CDR1 and CDR2 from the germline V gene are SQVTM and ANQGSEA. The CDR3 sequence is 12 residues long. DNA for the CDR3: TGCAGCGCCGGGACAGGGGGTCACGGCTACACCTTC. It specifies CSAGTGGHGYTF.

This sequence joins TRBV15 and TRBJ2-7; 7 bases fit TRBD1. Germline V gene data show CDR1 as LNHNV and CDR2 as YYDKDF (reference sequence). V shed 0 bases, J shed 1 base, and the junction held 9 bases outside the gene matches. This CDR3 has 17 amino acids. The CDR3 reads CATSRDLRQGLSYEQYF. The CDR3 DNA reads TGTGCCACCAGCAGAGACCTTAGACAGGGATTATCCTACGAGCAGTACTTC.

This clonotype was seen many times. The genes are TRBV7-3 and TRBJ1-1, with D possibly matching TRBD1 (5 bases). Germline V gene sequence: CDR1 SGHTA, CDR2 FQGTGA. The CDR3 contains 15 residues. V was pared by 1 base and J by 0 bases, with 9 bases between. CDR3 nucleotide sequence: TGTGCCAGCAGCTTAAGGGCAGGGATGAACACTGAAGCTTTCTTT. Translated, it gives CASSLRAGMNTEAFF.

The gene calls are TRBV20-1 and TRBJ2-7; TRBD2 might be the D (6 bases). The CDR3 runs to 14 residues. Trimming removed 3 bases from V and 1 base from J, with 13 bases in between. Germline loops: CDR1 DFQATT, CDR2 SNEGSKA (reference sequence). CDR3 bases: TGCAGTGCTAGGCCCCGGGACTCATCCTACGAGCAGTACTTC. Protein product: CSARPRDSSYEQYF.

A few counts support this clonotype. The CDR3 protein is CASSIGGGGVEQFF. The DNA of the CDR3 is TGTGCCAGTAGTATAGGTGGGGGGGGGGTTGAGCAGTTCTTC. The J gene is TRBJ2-1, the V gene TRBV19, with 7 bases aligning to TRBD2. The CDR3 extends over 14 amino acids. Germline CDR1 LNHDA, CDR2 SQIVND (reference sequence). J gave up 9 bases and V 1 base, and 6 bases lay outside the gene matches.

This sequence joins TRBV28 and TRBJ1-4, with a tentative D call TRBD1 (5 bases). This CDR3 is 15 amino acids long. Trimming pared 5 bases from V and 3 bases from J, leaving 13 bases between. The germline CDR1 and CDR2 sequences are MDHEN and SYDVKM. This CDR3 reads CASSPQGVPNEKLFF. The CDR3 nucleotides read TGTGCCAGCAGTCCTCAGGGTGTCCCTAATGAAAAACTGTTTTTT.

The chain recombines TRBV7-3 with TRBJ2-5; perhaps D is TRBD1 or TRBD2 (5 bases each). The length of the CDR3 is 14 residues. Germline CDR1 reads SGHTA; CDR2 reads FQGTGA. Trimming pared 6 bases from V and 5 bases from J, leaving 16 bases between. CDR3 nucleotide sequence: TGTGCCAGCAGTTCGACATGGGGCGGGGAGACCCAGTACTTC. This translates into CASSSTWGGETQYF.

In this sample, this clonotype turned up many times. The chain carries TRBV6-6 and TRBJ1-5, with D possibly TRBD1 on 6 matching bases. CDR3 length: 15 residues. CDR1 and CDR2 from the germline V gene are MNHNY and SVGAGI (reference sequence). The ends were cut back, 5 bases at V and 7 bases at J, with 18 bases in the middle. The CDR3 DNA is TGTGCCAGCAGTGCTGAACAGGGTTGGGGGCAGCCCCAGCATTTT. It is translated as CASSAEQGWGQPQHF.

Of note for this clonotype: A read error may be the cause here, since a much bigger clone is one base away. V gene TRBV28 combines with J gene TRBJ1-2; 9 bases agree with TRBD1. This CDR3 contains 14 residues. Germline values: CDR1 MDHEN, CDR2 SYDVKM. The CDR3 protein is CANSSGQGNYGYTF. The CDR3 DNA follows: TGTGCCAACAGTTCGGGACAGGGTAACTATGGCTACACCTTC.

J is TRBJ2-1 and V is TRBV12-3 or TRBV12-4; D possibly corresponds to TRBD1 (5 bases). V lost 6 bases and J 5 bases, leaving 11 bases between the germline ends. The CDR3 has 13 residues. This CDR3 is CASSQGADNEQFF. Here the CDR3 DNA reads TGTGCCAGCAGCCAAGGGGCCGACAATGAGCAGTTCTTC.

Only one count was recorded for this clonotype. V and J are TRBV10-3 and TRBJ2-5; 9 positions agree with TRBD1. This CDR3 has 13 residues. V shed 10 bases and J 5 bases; nucleotides not matched to a gene: 8. Germline assignment: CDR1 ENHRY and CDR2 SYGVKD. The CDR3 DNA reads as TGTGCCACCAGCCAGACAGGGGGGGAGACCCAGTACTTC. It encodes CATSQTGGETQYF.

The rearrangement joins TRBV7-2 to TRBJ1-5; D is undetermined. V lost 4 bases, J lost 8 bases, and 15 bases lay in between. The CDR3 spans 14 residues. Germline assignment: CDR1 SGHTA and CDR2 FQGNSA. CDR3 in amino acids: CASSSPLVSEPQHF. In DNA form, the CDR3 reads TGTGCCAGCAGCTCACCATTAGTCTCAGAGCCCCAGCATTTT.